This entry lists 2 T cell receptor beta chains sequenced from one sample in a study of T cells after yellow fever vaccination. One entry per CDR3 protein results from TCRdb running MiXCR on the 5' RACE reads. The sample consists of about 430,000 distinct CDR3 sequences, about 17% of them appearing once. The sequencing here drew on PBMCs, taken before the yellow fever booster vaccination. The receptors originated from a man aged 18 to 30 who received the YFV17D yellow fever vaccine.

The chain employs TRBV7-2 and TRBJ2-4, with D perhaps given as TRBD1 or TRBD2 (5 bases each). Germline CDR1 and CDR2: SGHTA and FQGNSA. Trimming shortened V by 9 bases and J by 1 base, and 19 bases separated the two germline ends. The CDR3 consists of 16 residues. The CDR3 coding sequence is TGTGCCAGTGACTCCCGTGGGGGAATGGCCAAAAACATTCAGTACTTC. It yields the protein CASDSRGGMAKNIQYF.

Only a few counts were recorded for this clonotype. The chain carries TRBV6-5 and TRBJ2-1; D gene unclear. Germline loops: CDR1 MNHEY, CDR2 SVGAGI. This CDR3 region has 10 residues. Trimming took off 6 bases at V and 8 bases at J, with 5 bases between the two ends. The CDR3 loop is CASSGHEQFF. The CDR3 coding sequence is TGTGCCAGCAGCGGACATGAGCAGTTCTTC.